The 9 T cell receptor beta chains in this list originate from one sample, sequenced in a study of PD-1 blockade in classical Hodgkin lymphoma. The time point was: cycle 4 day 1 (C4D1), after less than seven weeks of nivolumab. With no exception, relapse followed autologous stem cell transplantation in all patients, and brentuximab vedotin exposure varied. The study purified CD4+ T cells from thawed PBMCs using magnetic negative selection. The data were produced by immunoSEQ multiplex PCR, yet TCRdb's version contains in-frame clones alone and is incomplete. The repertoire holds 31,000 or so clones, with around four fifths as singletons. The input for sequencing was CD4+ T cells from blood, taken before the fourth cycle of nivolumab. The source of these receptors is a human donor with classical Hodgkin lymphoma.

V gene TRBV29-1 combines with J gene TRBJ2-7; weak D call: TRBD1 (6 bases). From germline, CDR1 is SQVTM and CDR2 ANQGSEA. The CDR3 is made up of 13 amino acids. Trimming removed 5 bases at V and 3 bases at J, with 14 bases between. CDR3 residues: CSVQGQFSYEQYF. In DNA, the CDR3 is TGCAGCGTTCAGGGACAATTTAGCTACGAGCAGTACTTC.

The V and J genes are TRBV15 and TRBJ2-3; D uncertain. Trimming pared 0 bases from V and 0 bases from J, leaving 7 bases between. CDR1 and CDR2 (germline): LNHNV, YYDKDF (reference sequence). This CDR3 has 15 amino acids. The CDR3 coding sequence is TGTGCCACCAGCAGAGACACGGCTAGCACAGATACGCAGTATTTT. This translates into CATSRDTASTDTQYF. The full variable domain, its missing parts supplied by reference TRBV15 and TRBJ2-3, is DAMVIQNPRYQVTQFGKPVTLSCSQTLNHNVMYWYQQKSSQAPKLLFHYYDKDFNNEADTPDNFQSRRPNTSFCFLDIRSPGLGDTAMYLCATSRDTASTDTQYFGPGTRLTVL.

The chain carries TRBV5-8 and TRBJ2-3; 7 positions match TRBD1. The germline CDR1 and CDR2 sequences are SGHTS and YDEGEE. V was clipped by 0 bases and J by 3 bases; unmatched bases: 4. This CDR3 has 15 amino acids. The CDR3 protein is CASSLGQGETDTQYF. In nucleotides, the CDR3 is TGTGCCAGCAGCTTGGGGCAGGGGGAAACAGATACGCAGTATTTT.

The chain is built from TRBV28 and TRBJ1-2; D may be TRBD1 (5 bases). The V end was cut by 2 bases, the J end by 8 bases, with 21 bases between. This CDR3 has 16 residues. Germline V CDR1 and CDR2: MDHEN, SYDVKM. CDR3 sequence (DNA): TGTGCCAGCAGTTTAATATCGGGGCGGGGGGGAGAGGGCTACACCTTC. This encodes CASSLISGRGGEGYTF.

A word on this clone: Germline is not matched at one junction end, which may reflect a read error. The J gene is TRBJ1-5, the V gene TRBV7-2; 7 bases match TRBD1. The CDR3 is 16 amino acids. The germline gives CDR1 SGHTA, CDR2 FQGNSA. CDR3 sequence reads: CASSLAGGGSNQPQHF. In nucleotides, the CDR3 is TGTGCCAGCAGCCTAGCAGGGGGGGGGAGCAATCAGCCCCAGCATTTT.

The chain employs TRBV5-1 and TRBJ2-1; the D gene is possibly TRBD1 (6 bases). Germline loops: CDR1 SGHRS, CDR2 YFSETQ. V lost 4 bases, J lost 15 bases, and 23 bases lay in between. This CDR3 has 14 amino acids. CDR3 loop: CASSPQRGHQRGFF. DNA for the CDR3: TGCGCCAGCAGCCCACAACGGGGACACCAAAGGGGGTTCTTC. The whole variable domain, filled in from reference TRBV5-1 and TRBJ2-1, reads KAGVTQTPRYLIKTRGQQVTLSCSPISGHRSVSWYQQTPGQGLQFLFEYFSETQRNKGNFPGRFSGRQFSNSRSEMNVSTLELGDSALYLCASSPQRGHQRGFFGPGTRLTVL.

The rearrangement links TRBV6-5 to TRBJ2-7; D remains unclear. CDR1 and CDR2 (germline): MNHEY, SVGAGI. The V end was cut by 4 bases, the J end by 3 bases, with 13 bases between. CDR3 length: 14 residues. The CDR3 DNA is TGTGCCAGCAGTTTCACCCGTAACGGCTACGAGCAGTACTTC. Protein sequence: CASSFTRNGYEQYF.

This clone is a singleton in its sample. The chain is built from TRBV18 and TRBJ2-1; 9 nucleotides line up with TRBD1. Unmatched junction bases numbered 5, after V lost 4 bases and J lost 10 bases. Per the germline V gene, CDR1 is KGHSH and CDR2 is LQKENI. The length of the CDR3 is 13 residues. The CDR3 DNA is TGTGCCAGCTCACAGACAGGGGGTCACGAGCAGTTCTTC. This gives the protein CASSQTGGHEQFF.

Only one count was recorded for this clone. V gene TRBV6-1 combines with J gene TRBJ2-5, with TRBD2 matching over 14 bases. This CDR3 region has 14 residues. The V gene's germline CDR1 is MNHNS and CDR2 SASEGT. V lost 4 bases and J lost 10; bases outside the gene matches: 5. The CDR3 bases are TGTGCCAGCAGTGGACTAGCGGGGGGGCTTAACCAGTACTTC. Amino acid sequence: CASSGLAGGLNQYF.